What follows describes a single TCR beta chain. The CDR3 is 14 amino acids. Per the germline V gene, CDR1 is LNHDA and CDR2 is SQIVND (reference sequence). The V end was cut by 6 bases, the J end by 8 bases, with 19 bases between. Measured with immunoSEQ multiplex PCR; TCRdb has only the in-frame clones, and not every one. Of more than 100,000 clones listed, roughly 90% are singletons. These data belong to a study of cytomegalovirus exposure and HLA in healthy donors. V gene TRBV19 combines with J gene TRBJ1-1; tentative D call: TRBD1 (5 bases). The sequence was obtained from a man aged 30 to 39 in good health and CMV-seronegative. Source material: PBMCs. CDR3 residues: CASRLNRPTEEAFF. The CDR3 bases are TGTGCCAGTAGACTCAACAGGCCGACGGAGGAAGCTTTCTTT.